The 21 T cell receptor beta chains in this list originate from one sample, sequenced in a study of T cell responses to AZD1222 COVID-19 vaccine (dated by TCRdb to the early 2020s). Receptor libraries were prepared by the immunoSEQ multiplex PCR assay. TCRdb holds this immuneACCESS table with in-frame rearrangements only. Some clones are missing; in checked studies, unresolved V genes explain under half, and the rest has no known cause. Within this sample are roughly 150,000 clones, with roughly 90% of them counted one time only. In total, the top ten clones hold just under 2% of the sample. The time point label here, explained by the study, means: about 28 days (+/-7) after the second vaccine dose. The specimen was peripheral blood, collected 28 days after the second AZD1222 dose. These receptors all stem from an adult who received the AZD1222 COVID-19 vaccine.

The chain employs TRBV29-1 and TRBJ1-1, with D perhaps matching TRBD1 (5 bases). There are 13 residues in the CDR3. Trimming removed 5 bases at V and 2 bases at J, with 12 bases between. The germline CDR1 and CDR2 sequences are SQVTM and ANQGSEA. CDR3 bases: TGCAGCGTTTACACAGGAGATAACACTGAAGCTTTCTTT. It codes for CSVYTGDNTEAFF.

Note on this clone: This same CDR3 is encoded by further DNA sequences in the sample. J is TRBJ1-1 and V is TRBV19, with 8 bases lining up with TRBD1. The CDR3 loop spans 12 amino acids. Unmatched junction bases numbered 0, after V lost 6 bases and J lost 3 bases. CDR1 LNHDA and CDR2 SQIVND come from the germline V gene (reference sequence). CDR3 amino acids: CASRDRDTEAFF. In DNA form, the CDR3 reads TGTGCCAGTAGGGACAGGGACACTGAAGCTTTCTTT.

The count of this clone is one. The chain carries TRBV9 and TRBJ2-1; D possibly uses TRBD1 or TRBD2 (5 bases each). CDR1 SGDLS and CDR2 YYNGEE come from the germline V gene. There are 15 residues in the CDR3. V lost 0 bases to trimming and J lost 8 bases, with 15 bases between them. The CDR3 spells CASSVDGLGGYEQFF. The DNA for the CDR3 is TGTGCCAGCAGCGTAGATGGGCTTGGGGGTTATGAGCAGTTCTTC.

This chain links TRBV6-5 with TRBJ2-7; no definite D call. The CDR3 extends over 13 amino acids. Between the trimmed V and J ends, which lost 6 bases and 7 bases, there was a span of 16 bases. CDR1 MNHEY and CDR2 SVGAGI come from the germline V gene. The CDR3 bases are TGTGCCAGCAGCAACGACCTACCTCGGGAGCAGTACTTC. It is translated as CASSNDLPREQYF.

The genes are TRBV28 and TRBJ1-5; D is undetermined. Trimming shortened V by 4 bases and J by 6 bases, and 10 bases separated the two germline ends. The CDR3 has 13 residues. Germline V gene lookup returns CDR1 MDHEN and CDR2 SYDVKM. This CDR3 is CASSSPPSQPQHF. In DNA form, the CDR3 reads TGTGCCAGCAGTTCCCCCCCCTCTCAGCCCCAGCATTTT.

This clone was recorded once. The V and J genes are TRBV5-5 and TRBJ1-1, with 7 nucleotides matching TRBD1. Germline lookup yields CDR1 SGHKS and CDR2 YYEKEE (reference sequence). The CDR3 loop spans 15 amino acids. J lost 5 bases, V lost 2 bases, and 9 bases had no gene match. CDR3 sequence: CASSFLDRVGTEAFF. The CDR3 DNA follows: TGTGCCAGCAGCTTCCTCGACAGGGTAGGGACTGAAGCTTTCTTT.

J is TRBJ1-5 and V is TRBV5-8; tentatively, D is TRBD1 (6 bases). CDR1 SGHTS and CDR2 YDEGEE come from the germline V gene. The CDR3 has 14 residues. Trimming took off 4 bases at V and 7 bases at J, with 15 bases between the two ends. The CDR3 sequence: CASSPGTKLQPQHF. The CDR3 DNA is TGTGCCAGCAGCCCCGGGACAAAGCTACAGCCCCAGCATTTT.

This clone was detected only once. The chain uses TRBV15 and TRBJ2-5, with a tentative D call TRBD2 (6 bases). Germline lookup yields CDR1 LNHNV and CDR2 YYDKDF (reference sequence). V shed 1 base and J shed 5 bases, with 8 bases lying between them. This CDR3 is 13 amino acids long. The CDR3 sequence: CATSRGTTETQYF. The CDR3 bases are TGTGCCACCAGCAGAGGGACTACCGAGACCCAGTACTTC. Looking up the rest from reference TRBV15 and TRBJ2-5 gives the full variable domain: DAMVIQNPRYQVTQFGKPVTLSCSQTLNHNVMYWYQQKSSQAPKLLFHYYDKDFNNEADTPDNFQSRRPNTSFCFLDIRSPGLGDTAMYLCATSRGTTETQYFGPGTRLLVL.

The CDR3 coding sequence is TGTGCCAGCAGTTTATCCTCAGCCGGTGGCCTCAGGGGCTACACCTTC. Amino acids: CASSLSSAGGLRGYTF. This chain links TRBV28 with TRBJ1-2; D remains unclear. Germline values: CDR1 MDHEN, CDR2 SYDVKM. V was cut by 1 base and J by 8 bases, with 20 bases left in between. CDR3 size: 16 residues.

This chain joins TRBV7-6 and TRBJ1-1; TRBD1 aligns across 8 bases. CDR1 is SGHVS and CDR2 is FNYEAQ in the germline V gene. This CDR3 comprises 15 residues. The V and J ends lost 3 bases and 1 base, in that order; junction bases with no gene match: 4. CDR3 nucleotide sequence: TGTGCCAGCAGCTTCGGACAGGGCCCGAACACTGAAGCTTTCTTT. Translated, it gives CASSFGQGPNTEAFF.

J is TRBJ1-3 and V is TRBV5-1; D is perhaps TRBD1 (6 bases). The germline V gene encodes CDR1 SGHRS and CDR2 YFSETQ. The CDR3 has 18 residues. Trimming left V 6 bases short and J 5 bases short, with 27 bases between. CDR3 loop: CASIRRRGENLARNTIYF. The CDR3 DNA reads TGCGCCAGCATCCGCCGTAGGGGGGAGAACCTCGCAAGAAACACCATATATTTT.

The chain is built from TRBV6-5 and TRBJ2-6, with no clear D. CDR1 MNHEY and CDR2 SVGAGI come from the germline V gene. Trimming removed 6 bases from V and 2 bases from J, with 11 bases in between. CDR3 length: 15 amino acids. CDR3 in amino acids: CASRTVMTGANVLTF. Written as DNA, the CDR3 is TGTGCCAGCAGGACTGTAATGACTGGGGCCAACGTCCTGACTTTC.

This clone was observed a single time. The chain has TRBV7-8 and TRBJ1-2; D unclear. From germline, CDR1 is SGHVS and CDR2 FQNEAQ. V lost 5 bases and J lost 5, with 12 bases in between. The CDR3 covers 13 residues. The CDR3 reads CASSIGGWYGYTF. The CDR3 nucleotides read TGTGCCAGCAGCATCGGTGGTTGGTATGGCTACACCTTC.

The chain has TRBV30 and TRBJ2-1; 7 nucleotides line up with TRBD2. The CDR3 is 15 residues long. V shed 3 bases, J shed 7 bases, and the junction held 12 bases outside the gene matches. Per germline, CDR1 GTSNPN and CDR2 SVGIG (reference sequence). DNA for the CDR3: TGTGCCTGGAGCCGGTGGGGGGAGGGCCAGAATGAGCAGTTCTTC. It codes for CAWSRWGEGQNEQFF.

This rearrangement joins TRBV11-2 to TRBJ1-5; D remains ambiguous. Trimming removed 0 bases from V and 5 bases from J, with 11 bases in between. The CDR3 runs 15 residues. Per the germline V gene, CDR1 is SGHAT and CDR2 is FQNNGV. CDR3 sequence (DNA): TGTGCCAGCAGCTTAGATGGAGGTCCTGATCAGCCCCAGCATTTT. Protein sequence: CASSLDGGPDQPQHF.

V is TRBV7-2 and J is TRBJ1-1, with D perhaps TRBD1 (6 bases). The CDR3 is 15 amino acids. The ends were cut back, 3 bases at V and 1 base at J, with 12 bases in the middle. Germline loops: CDR1 SGHTA, CDR2 FQGNSA. CDR3 sequence reads: CASSFRGPTNTEAFF. CDR3 nucleotide sequence: TGTGCCAGCAGCTTTCGGGGGCCCACGAACACTGAAGCTTTCTTT.

The chain joins TRBV4-1 to TRBJ1-2; the D gene is possibly TRBD1 (5 bases). CDR1 MGHRA and CDR2 YSYEKL come from the germline V gene. V lost 1 base and J 6 bases, leaving 24 bases between the germline ends. This CDR3 spans 18 amino acids. DNA of the CDR3: TGCGCCAGCAGCCAAGTTGGGGGACCCCACCCCCCCTTAGATGGCTACACCTTC. It encodes CASSQVGGPHPPLDGYTF.

This chain joins TRBV7-9 and TRBJ1-5; D remains unclear. Looked up from germline, CDR1 is SEHNR and CDR2 is FQNEAQ (reference sequence). Trimming stripped 0 bases from V and 4 bases from J, with 13 bases between. The CDR3 has 16 residues. CDR3 protein: CASSLATGRRNQPQHF. The CDR3 DNA reads as TGTGCCAGCAGCTTAGCGACCGGGAGGCGAAATCAGCCCCAGCATTTT.

This clone was picked up one time. This chain joins TRBV27 and TRBJ1-4; D is unclear. V was trimmed by 6 bases and J by 0 bases, leaving 5 bases between them. CDR3 length: 13 residues. Germline loops: CDR1 MNHEY, CDR2 SMNVEV (reference sequence). CDR3 sequence reads: CASRLSTNEKLFF. CDR3 bases: TGTGCCAGCAGGCTTTCAACTAATGAAAAACTGTTTTTT.

CDR3: CASSELGTGGVTEAFF. CDR3 in DNA: TGTGCCAGCAGTGAATTAGGGACAGGGGGCGTCACTGAAGCTTTCTTT. The rearrangement links TRBV25-1 to TRBJ1-1; TRBD1 matches at 12 bases. The CDR3 runs 16 residues. The V gene's germline CDR1 is MGHDK and CDR2 SYGVNS. The V and J ends lost 1 base and 4 bases, in that order; junction bases with no gene match: 4.

The chain has TRBV24-1 and TRBJ2-2; possible D gene TRBD1, 5 bases. The CDR3 consists of 14 residues. Trimming removed 6 bases at V and 5 bases at J, with 12 bases between. CDR1 KGHDR and CDR2 SFDVKD come from the germline V gene. The CDR3 is CATSSQGRTGELFF. CDR3 nucleotide sequence: TGTGCCACCAGTTCTCAGGGTCGGACCGGGGAGCTGTTTTTT.